This T cell receptor (beta chain) stems from a study of shared clonotypes between healthy human individuals. In the original processing: Junction-only immunoSEQ sequences carried no quality scores, so filtering differed. Sequencing used immunoSEQ multiplex PCR; TCRdb keeps in-frame clones, though not all of them. For V, J and clone size, that table is used; D and trimming come from the DNA. The sample holds 2 million to 2.5 million clones, approximately 94% seen once. This CDR3 spans 15 amino acids. Losses at the gene ends were 6 bases for V and 5 bases for J; bases not matched to a gene: 7. The germline V gene encodes CDR1 MNHEY and CDR2 SMNVEV (reference sequence). General study findings and limits: In this cohort, only blood was sampled, and tissue repertoires likely differ.

With respect to this clone: The antigen remains unidentified.

CD8 cells classed as naive were CD45RO-negative and positively selected for CCR7, excluding terminally differentiated effector memory CD45RA+ cells. Sequenced input: naive CD8+ T cells sorted from blood. The clonotype was recovered from a man between 18 and 29 years old in good health. This chain links TRBV27 with TRBJ2-5; 12 positions match TRBD2. The CDR3: CASSGGLAGYETQYF. The CDR3 DNA follows: TGTGCCAGCAGCGGGGGACTAGCGGGTTACGAGACCCAGTACTTC.